The rows below give T cell receptor beta chains drawn from one sample of a study of shared clonotypes between healthy human individuals. The repertoire was sequenced with immunoSEQ multiplex PCR; TCRdb's copy has only in-frame clones and lacks some. The sample lists a few million clones; over 90% were seen once. The sample taken for sequencing was naive CD4+ T cells from PBMCs. These receptors were taken from a man aged 18 to 30 in good health. Some clones in this sample may be carry-over from other donors' samples. Both conserved end residues are part of each CDR3. Each record gives: V gene, J gene, D gene, CDR3 length, CDR3 protein. The D gene is left open where the match is weak.

TRBV7-9,TRBJ2-4,NA,17,CASSLVGPPLAKNIQYF
TRBV11-3,TRBJ2-3,TRBD1,14,CASSHGQGTDTQYF
TRBV6-6,TRBJ2-7,NA,12,CASSSDSYEQYF
TRBV11-3,TRBJ2-2,TRBD2,19,CASSLDFVLAGPNTGELFF
TRBV10-3,TRBJ1-5,NA,13,CAISGQSNQPQHF
TRBV7-3,TRBJ2-1,NA,15,CASSAAGSSYNEQFF
TRBV2,TRBJ2-5,NA,11,CASSEQETQYF
TRBV7-2,TRBJ2-2,NA,13,CASSLGRPGELFF
TRBV4-1,TRBJ1-5,NA,14,CASSLTGHNQPQHF
TRBV11-2,TRBJ2-5,TRBD1,14,CASSFSPGGETQYF
TRBV5-1,TRBJ2-7,NA,13,CASGRAGSYEQYF
TRBV20-1,TRBJ2-1,NA,11,CSARVQAEQFF
TRBV5-1,TRBJ2-5,NA,15,CASSRNRDGGETQYF
TRBV7-6,TRBJ2-1,TRBD2,15,CASSSPQLAYNEQFF
TRBV18,TRBJ2-7,NA,16,CASSPRRDGRSYEQYF
TRBV30,TRBJ2-1,NA,15,CAWSVRFGAYNEQFF
TRBV7-9,TRBJ1-1,TRBD1,14,CASSWMDRGPEAFF
TRBV27,TRBJ2-2,NA,11,CASRNTGELFF
TRBV18,TRBJ1-2,TRBD1,15,CASSRTGAVGYGYTF
TRBV7-9,TRBJ2-7,NA,14,CASSYVTQDYEQYF
TRBV18,TRBJ1-5,TRBD1,17,CASSRTGTGNSNQPQHF
TRBV4-3,TRBJ1-1,NA,15,CASSQDLRGNTEAFF
TRBV11-3,TRBJ1-1,TRBD1,14,CASSSGDRVTEAFF
TRBV5-4,TRBJ2-3,NA,15,CASSSPKSSTDTQYF
TRBV2,TRBJ2-4,NA,15,CASSDQVLAKNIQYF
TRBV7-9,TRBJ2-2,NA,15,CASRPHQGQAGELFF
TRBV7-2,TRBJ1-2,NA,14,CASSPRTGSYGYTF
TRBV9,TRBJ2-2,NA,18,CASSIGPRGAGNTGELFF
TRBV6-5,TRBJ2-7,TRBD1,14,CASSKTGGSHEQYF
TRBV10-3,TRBJ2-5,NA,12,CAISESTSSQYF
TRBV5-1,TRBJ2-2,NA,15,CASSLVGGTTGELFF
TRBV10-3,TRBJ2-3,NA,12,CAISVGRDTQYF
TRBV7-9,TRBJ1-2,NA,15,CASSLLGRPEEGYTF
TRBV6-1,TRBJ2-6,NA,15,CASSPHSSGANVLTF
TRBV19,TRBJ1-5,NA,16,CASSPDSGRSNQPQHF
TRBV19,TRBJ2-3,TRBD1,14,CASSIRRGQDTQYF
TRBV7-2,TRBJ1-3,NA,17,CASSFSLGGTPENTIYF
TRBV9,TRBJ2-5,NA,14,CASSVAGTRETQYF
TRBV16,TRBJ2-1,TRBD2,17,CASSQLGTSGSSNEQFF
TRBV28,TRBJ2-2,NA,11,CASKYVGELFF
TRBV5-1,TRBJ2-3,TRBD2,17,CASSFIAGGISTDTQYF